The 3 T cell receptor beta chains presented below share a single source sample, sequenced in a study of T cells in Graves' hyperthyroidism and ophthalmopathy. The investigators amplified TCR beta CDR3 regions from RNA transcripts. The study used the HTBI primer set for a first-round RT-PCR of the TCR CDR3. MiXCR, applied by TCRdb to the multiplex PCR reads, yields one record per CDR3 protein. The sample holds around 520,000 distinct CDR3 sequences, approximately 15% seen once. Sequences were obtained from blood. These receptors all come from a woman aged 18-29 years with Graves' hyperthyroidism.

This clonotype has ten or more counts. This chain joins TRBV6-1 and TRBJ2-3, with TRBD1 matching 8 bases. The germline CDR1 and CDR2 sequences are MNHNS and SASEGT. This CDR3 is built from 15 residues. The J segment lost 1 base and the V segment lost 6 bases, leaving 6 bases of the junction unmatched. The DNA of the CDR3 is TGTGCCAGCAGAGCCGGACAGGGCGGCACAGATACGCAGTATTTT. It specifies CASRAGQGGTDTQYF.

The gene calls are TRBV25-1 and TRBJ1-2; 7 nucleotides match TRBD1. V dropped 11 bases and J dropped 2; count of bases not matched to a gene: 8. CDR1 is MGHDK and CDR2 is SYGVNS in the germline V gene. CDR3 length equals 13 residues. The chain's CDR3 is CAVERQGNYGYTF. The CDR3 bases are TGTGCCGTTGAGAGACAGGGAAACTATGGCTACACCTTC.

Notes on this clonotype: This clone may be a read error of a much larger clone one base away. The V gene is TRBV19, the J gene TRBJ1-2, with D perhaps matching TRBD1 (6 bases). This CDR3 region has 13 residues. Germline V CDR1 and CDR2: LNHDA, SQIVND (reference sequence). The CDR3 coding sequence is TGTGCCTGTAGTATTTTACAGGGCTATGGCTACACCTTC. Amino acids: CACSILQGYGYTF.